This T cell receptor beta chain emerged from a study of blood T cells in healthy people across ages. Notes on the study in general: With unsorted PBMCs, a conclusive comparison of naive versus antigen-experienced cells was not possible.

PBMCs, at least 6 million per sample, were isolated. This clonotype has ten or more counts. Its specificity is not known. The germline V and J ends were trimmed by 2 bases and 4 bases, with 13 bases remaining between them. The CDR3 extends over 14 amino acids. Germline V gives CDR1 DFQATT, CDR2 SNEGSKA (reference sequence). It was with a sample-barcoded 5' primer and a J-beta primer mix that a second PCR of roughly 7 to 12 cycles was run. Each of the cDNA molecules was tagged by a template-switch adaptor with 12 random nucleotides. TCRdb recomputed calls from the 5' RACE reads with MiXCR, one row per CDR3 protein. Of roughly 640,000 distinct CDR3 sequences in the sample, about 30% were seen once.

The chain joins TRBV20-1 to TRBJ2-3; possibly TRBD1 for D (7 bases). Sequenced material: blood. The TCR comes from a woman over 75 in good health. This CDR3 is CSARWQGEADTQYF. The CDR3 DNA reads as TGCAGTGCTAGATGGCAGGGGGAGGCAGATACGCAGTATTTT.